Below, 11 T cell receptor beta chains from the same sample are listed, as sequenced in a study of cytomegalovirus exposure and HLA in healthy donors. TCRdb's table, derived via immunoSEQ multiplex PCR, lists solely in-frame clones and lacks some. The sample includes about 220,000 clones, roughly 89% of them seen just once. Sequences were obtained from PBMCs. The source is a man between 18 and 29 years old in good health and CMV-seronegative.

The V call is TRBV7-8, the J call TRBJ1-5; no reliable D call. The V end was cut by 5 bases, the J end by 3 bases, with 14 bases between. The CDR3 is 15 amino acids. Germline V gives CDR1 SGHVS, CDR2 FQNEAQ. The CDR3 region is CASSPRRDLNQPQHF. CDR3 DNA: TGTGCCAGCAGCCCCCGCCGGGATCTCAATCAGCCCCAGCATTTT.

The CDR3 DNA follows: TGCGCCAGCAGCTGGGGGACAGACCTGCCCCTCCACTTT. This sequence encodes CASSWGTDLPLHF. J is TRBJ1-6 and V is TRBV5-1; 7 bases map to TRBD1. The ends lost 3 bases at V and 13 bases at J; junction bases unmatched: 7. CDR3 size: 13 residues. Germline lookup yields CDR1 SGHRS and CDR2 YFSETQ.

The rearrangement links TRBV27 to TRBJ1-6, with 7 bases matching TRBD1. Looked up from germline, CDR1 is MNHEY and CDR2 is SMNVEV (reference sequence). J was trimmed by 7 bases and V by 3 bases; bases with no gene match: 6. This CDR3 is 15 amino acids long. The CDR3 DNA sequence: TGTGCCAGCAGTTTTACTGAGGGGGCCAATTCACCCCTCCACTTT. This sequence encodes CASSFTEGANSPLHF.

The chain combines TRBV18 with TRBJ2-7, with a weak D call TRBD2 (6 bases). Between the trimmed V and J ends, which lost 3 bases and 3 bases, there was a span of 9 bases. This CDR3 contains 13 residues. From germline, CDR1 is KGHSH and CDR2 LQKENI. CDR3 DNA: TGTGCCAGCTCACCGGAGGGCCTCTACGAGCAGTACTTC. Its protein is CASSPEGLYEQYF.

The CDR3 nucleotides read TGTGCCAGCGAACAGGGCGCTGAAGCTTTCTTT. It translates to CASEQGAEAFF. The rearrangement joins TRBV2 to TRBJ1-1; tentative D call: TRBD1 (6 bases). Trimming shortened V by 8 bases and J by 6 bases, and 10 bases separated the two germline ends. Germline V lookup: CDR1 SNHLY, CDR2 FYNNEI. The CDR3 loop spans 11 amino acids. Looking up the rest from reference TRBV2 and TRBJ1-1 gives the full variable domain: EPEVTQTPSHQVTQMGQEVILRCVPISNHLYFYWYRQILGQKVEFLVSFYNNEISEKSEIFDDQFSVERPDGSNFTLKIRSTKLEDSAMYFCASEQGAEAFFGQGTRLTVV.

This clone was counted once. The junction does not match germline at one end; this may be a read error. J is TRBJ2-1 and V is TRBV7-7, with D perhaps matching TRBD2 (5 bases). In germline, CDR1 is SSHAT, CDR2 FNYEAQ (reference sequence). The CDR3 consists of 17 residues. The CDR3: CASSPSNPGEGYNEQFF. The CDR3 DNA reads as TGTGCTAGCAGCCCCTCGAACCCCGGGGAAGGCTACAATGAGCAGTTCTTC. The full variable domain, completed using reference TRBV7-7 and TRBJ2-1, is GAGVSQSPRYKVTKRGQDVTLRCDPISSHATLYWYQQALGQGPEFLTYFNYEAQPDKSGLPSDRFSAERPEGSISTLTIQRTEQRDSAMYRCASSPSNPGEGYNEQFFGPGTRLTVL.

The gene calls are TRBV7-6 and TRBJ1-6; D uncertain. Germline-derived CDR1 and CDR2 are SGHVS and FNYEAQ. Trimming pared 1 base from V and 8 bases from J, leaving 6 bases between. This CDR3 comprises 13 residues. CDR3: CASSLERDSPLHF. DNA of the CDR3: TGTGCCAGCAGCTTAGAGAGGGATTCACCCCTCCACTTT. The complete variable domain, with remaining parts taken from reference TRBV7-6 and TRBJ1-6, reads GAGVSQSPRYKVTKRGQDVALRCDPISGHVSLYWYRQALGQGPEFLTYFNYEAQQDKSGLPNDRFSAERPEGSISTLTIQRTEQRDSAMYRCASSLERDSPLHFGNGTRLTVT.

CDR3 in DNA: TGCGCCAGCAGCGCCACTAGCGGGGGGACCACCTACGAGCAGTACTTC. This sequence encodes CASSATSGGTTYEQYF. The gene calls are TRBV5-1 and TRBJ2-7, with 12 bases aligning to TRBD2. The CDR3 sequence is 16 residues long. Germline V CDR1 and CDR2: SGHRS, YFSETQ. Losses at the gene ends were 4 bases for V and 2 bases for J; bases not matched to a gene: 7.

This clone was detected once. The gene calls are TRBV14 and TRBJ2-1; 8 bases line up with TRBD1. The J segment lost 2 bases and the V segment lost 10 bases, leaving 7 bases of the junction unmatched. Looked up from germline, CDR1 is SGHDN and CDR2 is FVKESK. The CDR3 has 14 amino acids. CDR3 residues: CATTGTGAYNEQFF. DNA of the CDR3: TGTGCCACTACGGGGACAGGCGCCTACAATGAGCAGTTCTTC.

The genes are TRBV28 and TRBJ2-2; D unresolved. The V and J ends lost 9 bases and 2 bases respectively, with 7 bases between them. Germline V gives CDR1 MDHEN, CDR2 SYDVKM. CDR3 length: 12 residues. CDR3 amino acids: CASHTNTGELFF. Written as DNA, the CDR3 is TGTGCCAGTCACACCAACACCGGGGAGCTGTTTTTT.

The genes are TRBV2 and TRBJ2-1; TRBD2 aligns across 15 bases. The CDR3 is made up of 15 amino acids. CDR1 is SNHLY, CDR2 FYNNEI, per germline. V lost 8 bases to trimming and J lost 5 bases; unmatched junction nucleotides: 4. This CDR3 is CASLGLAGGNNEQFF. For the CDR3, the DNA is TGTGCCAGCCTGGGACTAGCGGGGGGAAACAATGAGCAGTTCTTC.